The 12 T cell receptor beta chains below were found in one sample sequenced in a study of immune heterogeneity within non-small cell lung tumors. The starting template was genomic DNA from bulk tumor, 550 to 700 ng per sample. In surgery, several biopsies were collected from each primary tumor at widely spaced sites. Enrolled individuals presented with untreated, newly diagnosed non-small cell lung cancer and received curative surgery. Using 32 V and 13 J primers, multiplex PCR amplified TCR beta CDR3. TCRdb itself ran the multiplex PCR reads through MiXCR, one entry per CDR3 protein. The sample carries roughly 4,900 distinct CDR3 sequences, around a third recorded once. The sequenced sample was lung tumor tissue. The receptors stem from a woman in her forties or fifties with non-small cell lung cancer.

This clonotype was counted a few times. A much bigger clone sits one base away, suggesting this may be a read error. The chain couples TRBV6-2 or TRBV6-3 to TRBJ1-2, with 7 bases aligning to TRBD1. The CDR3 length is 14 residues. The germline CDR1 and CDR2 sequences are MNHEY and SVGEGT. The V segment lost 6 bases and the J segment 8 bases; nucleotides outside the gene matches: 12. The DNA for the CDR3 is TGTGCCAGCAGCCTCGGACAGGCCGCTGGAGGCTACACCTTC. Protein sequence: CASSLGQAAGGYTF.

Remarks on this clonotype: An end of the junction does not agree with germline; a read error may underlie this. The chain employs TRBV12-5 and TRBJ1-5; D is possibly TRBD1 (5 bases). Germline assignment: CDR1 LGHNT and CDR2 FRNRAP. The CDR3 is 16 residues long. Here the CDR3 reads CASVLSEALQVQPQHF. CDR3 DNA sequence: TGTGCTAGTGTTTTGTCCGAGGCCTTACAGGTCCAGCCCCAGCATTTT.

This chain joins TRBV6-1 and TRBJ2-7; D not resolved. The CDR3 spans 14 residues. V dropped 6 bases and J dropped 0 bases, with 12 bases sitting between them. From germline, CDR1 is MNHNS and CDR2 SASEGT. The CDR3 protein is CASRPKTFSYEQYF. Here the CDR3 DNA reads TGTGCCAGCAGACCCAAGACATTCTCCTACGAGCAGTACTTC.

This clonotype is medium-sized (0.01 to 0.1%) in the sample. V gene TRBV7-3 combines with J gene TRBJ1-6, with D uncertain. This CDR3 has 13 amino acids. Trimming shortened V by 3 bases and J by 13 bases, and 13 bases separated the two germline ends. Germline assignment: CDR1 SGHTA and CDR2 FQGTGA. CDR3 amino acids: CASSFLREEPLHF. CDR3 DNA sequence: TGTGCCAGCAGCTTCCTCCGGGAGGAGCCCCTCCACTTT.

There are a few counts of this clonotype. A much larger clonotype is one base distant, so this may be a read error. The chain is built from TRBV3-1 and TRBJ1-5, with D possibly being TRBD1 (5 bases). The CDR3 runs 15 residues. CDR1 is LGHDT and CDR2 is YNNKEL in the germline V gene (reference sequence). CDR3 sequence reads: CSSSQRGGLSQPQHF. The CDR3 DNA reads as TGTTCCAGCAGCCAAAGGGGAGGGCTAAGCCAGCCCCAGCATTTT.

A remark on this clonotype: This clone may be a read error of a much larger clone one base away. This chain links TRBV6-2 or TRBV6-3 with TRBJ1-6; 8 bases line up with TRBD1. The CDR3 has 15 residues. The germline V gene encodes CDR1 MNHEY and CDR2 SVGEGT. The CDR3 region has the DNA TGTGCCAGCAGTTACACGACAGGGGTCGATTCACACCTCCACTTT. Protein: CASSYTTGVDSHLHF.

Within the sample, this clonotype is medium-sized (0.01 to 0.1%). The rearrangement links TRBV20-1 to TRBJ2-5; unclear D gene. Germline CDR1 and CDR2: DFQATT and SNEGSKA (reference sequence). The CDR3 sequence is 12 residues long. Trimming removed 3 bases from V and 1 base from J, with 6 bases in between. Here the CDR3 reads CSASGSQETQYF. CDR3 in DNA: TGCAGTGCTAGCGGATCCCAAGAGACCCAGTACTTC.

This clonotype is classed as medium-sized. The rearrangement uses TRBV10-3 and TRBJ2-3, with 11 bases matching TRBD2. Germline CDR1 ENHRY, CDR2 SYGVKD. J was trimmed by 0 bases and V by 4 bases; bases with no gene match: 0. CDR3 size: 15 residues. DNA of the CDR3: TGTGCCATCAGTGGGACTAGCGGGAGCACAGATACGCAGTATTTT. It specifies CAISGTSGSTDTQYF.

In its sample, this clonotype ranks as medium-sized (0.01 to 0.1%). V gene TRBV16 combines with J gene TRBJ2-7; 11 nucleotides line up with TRBD2. The CDR3 is made up of 18 amino acids. Trimming at V came to 4 bases and at J to 2 bases, leaving 13 bases not matched to a gene. Germline values: CDR1 KGHSY, CDR2 FQNENV. CDR3 DNA sequence: TGTGCCAGCAGCCCTTCCTTTCCGGGACTAGCGGTTCCCTACGAGCAGTACTTC. The encoded protein is CASSPSFPGLAVPYEQYF. The full variable domain, in which reference TRBV16 and TRBJ2-7 provide the parts outside the CDR3, is GEEVAQTPKHLVRGEGQKAKLYCAPIKGHSYVFWYQQVLKNEFKFLISFQNENVFDETGMPKERFSAKCLPNSPCSLEIQATKLEDSAVYFCASSPSFPGLAVPYEQYFGPGTRLTVT.

Relative to its sample, this clonotype is medium-sized. The chain recombines TRBV5-5 with TRBJ2-7; D gene ambiguous. V lost 1 base and J lost 4, with 12 bases in between. Per germline, CDR1 SGHKS and CDR2 YYEKEE (reference sequence). There are 14 residues in the CDR3. CDR3 nucleotide sequence: TGTGCCAGCAGCTTGATCCCTCAAGCTTACGAGCAGTACTTC. Its translation is CASSLIPQAYEQYF.

There are a few counts of this clonotype. This sequence joins TRBV24-1 and TRBJ2-3, with D hard to call. Germline lookup yields CDR1 KGHDR and CDR2 SFDVKD. Trimming left V 4 bases short and J 2 bases short, with 6 bases between. The CDR3 is 13 residues long. Here the CDR3 reads CATSDSTTDTQYF. The CDR3, as DNA: TGTGCCACCAGTGACTCAACCACAGATACGCAGTATTTT.

This clonotype ranks as medium-sized. The chain links TRBV6-2 or TRBV6-3 to TRBJ2-7, with 9 bases aligning to TRBD1. CDR1 and CDR2 (germline): MNHEY, SVGEGT. V dropped 2 bases and J dropped 1; count of bases not matched to a gene: 3. CDR3 length equals 15 residues. The CDR3 is CASSYRQGGSYEQYF. The CDR3 coding sequence is TGTGCCAGCAGTTACAGACAGGGGGGTTCCTACGAGCAGTACTTC.